What follows are 20 T cell receptor beta chains derived from one specimen sequenced in a study of T cells in localized non-small cell lung cancer. Assay: immunoSEQ multiplex PCR; the TCRdb copy retains only in-frame clones and omits some. The repertoire consists of 90,000 to 95,000 clones, with roughly 87% occurring once and the leading ten covering about 15%. The source material was peripheral blood, sampled before any cancer treatment. These receptor sequences come from a man aged 40 to 70 with stage I squamous cell lung carcinoma.

The chain links TRBV9 to TRBJ2-3; D is ambiguous. The germline V gene has CDR1 SGDLS and CDR2 YYNGEE. The CDR3 sequence is 11 residues long. The V end lost 0 bases, the J end lost 5 bases, and 1 base lay between the germline ends. Here the CDR3 reads CASSVEDTQYF. The DNA for the CDR3 is TGTGCCAGCAGCGTAGAAGATACGCAGTATTTT.

This chain links TRBV2 with TRBJ2-2, with D unresolved. The germline CDR1 and CDR2 sequences are SNHLY and FYNNEI. V was clipped by 4 bases and J by 7 bases, with 7 bases between them. CDR3 length equals 12 residues. DNA of the CDR3: TGTGCCAGCAGTGCTGATGTCGGGGAGCTGTTTTTT. Translating it yields CASSADVGELFF.

The chain couples TRBV6-1 to TRBJ2-2, with D maybe TRBD2 (5 bases). Trimming took off 6 bases at V and 0 bases at J, with 11 bases between the two ends. Germline CDR1 reads MNHNS; CDR2 reads SASEGT. This CDR3 contains 15 residues. CDR3 bases: TGTGCCAGCAGGACCCTAGCCGCGAACACCGGGGAGCTGTTTTTT. This codes for CASRTLAANTGELFF.

The chain has TRBV4-2 and TRBJ1-2; the match to TRBD1 covers 8 bases. Trimming cost V 3 bases and J 3 bases; bases outside gene matches: 3. From germline, CDR1 is LGHNA and CDR2 YNFKEQ. This CDR3 spans 14 amino acids. The CDR3 sequence: CASSHGQGDYGYTF. In DNA form, the CDR3 reads TGTGCCAGCAGCCACGGACAGGGAGACTATGGCTACACCTTC.

This clone came up a few times. The CDR3 here is CASSPDSSYEQYF. CDR3 DNA sequence: TGTGCCAGCAGCCCCGACAGTTCCTACGAGCAGTACTTC. The chain uses TRBV7-3 and TRBJ2-7; TRBD1 might be the D (5 bases). Per germline, CDR1 SGHTA and CDR2 FQGTGA. The CDR3 contains 13 residues. V dropped 5 bases and J dropped 1 base, with 9 bases sitting between them. Full variable domain (remainder filled in from reference TRBV7-3 and TRBJ2-7): GAGVSQTPSNKVTEKGKYVELRCDPISGHTALYWYRQSLGQGPEFLIYFQGTGAADDSGLPNDRFFAVRPEGSVSTLKIQRTERGDSAVYLCASSPDSSYEQYFGPGTRLTVT.

The chain uses TRBV9 and TRBJ1-2; D perhaps matches TRBD1 (5 bases). In germline, CDR1 is SGDLS, CDR2 YYNGEE. The CDR3 covers 14 residues. Deletions cut 4 bases from V and 8 bases from J, with 18 bases between. The CDR3 DNA is TGTGCCAGCAGCTTGATGGCGGGAACAGGCGGCTACACCTTC. Its protein product is CASSLMAGTGGYTF. Full variable domain (rest looked up from reference TRBV9 and TRBJ1-2): DSGVTQTPKHLITATGQRVTLRCSPRSGDLSVYWYQQSLDQGLQFLIQYYNGEERAKGNILERFSAQQFPDLHSELNLSSLELGDSALYFCASSLMAGTGGYTFGSGTRLTVV.

The genes are TRBV7-9 and TRBJ1-4; a possible D gene is TRBD1 (5 bases). CDR3 length: 14 residues. The germline CDR1 and CDR2 sequences are SEHNR and FQNEAQ (reference sequence). V lost 2 bases to trimming and J lost 5 bases, with 9 bases between them. The CDR3 loop reads CASSLSSGNEKLFF. The CDR3 nucleotides are TGTGCCAGCAGCTTATCCTCAGGGAATGAAAAACTGTTTTTT. The whole variable domain, remainder taken from reference TRBV7-9 and TRBJ1-4, is DTGVSQNPRHKITKRGQNVTFRCDPISEHNRLYWYRQTLGQGPEFLTYFQNEAQLEKSRLLSDRFSAERPKGSFSTLEIQRTEQGDSAMYLCASSLSSGNEKLFFGSGTQLSVL.

The gene calls are TRBV5-4 and TRBJ2-6, with D possibly called TRBD1 or TRBD2 (5 bases each). Germline V lookup: CDR1 SGHNT, CDR2 YYREEE (reference sequence). Trimming cost V 9 bases and J 0 bases, with 13 bases left between them. The CDR3 consists of 15 residues. The CDR3, as DNA: TGTGCCACCCGGGACGGAAGCTCTGGGGCCAACGTCCTGACTTTC. It codes for CATRDGSSGANVLTF.

The chain recombines TRBV27 with TRBJ2-1; the D gene is possibly TRBD1 (6 bases). Germline CDR1 and CDR2: MNHEY and SMNVEV (reference sequence). V lost 8 bases to trimming and J lost 5 bases, with 13 bases between them. The CDR3 totals 13 residues. In DNA, the CDR3 is TGTGCCAGCGGACGACAGGACCACAATGAGCAGTTCTTC. It specifies CASGRQDHNEQFF.

The V and J genes are TRBV28 and TRBJ1-4; a possible D gene is TRBD1 (5 bases). V was clipped by 6 bases and J by 8 bases, with 13 bases between them. This CDR3 is built from 13 residues. Per germline, CDR1 MDHEN and CDR2 SYDVKM. This CDR3 is CASSLTGGEKLFF. In DNA, the CDR3 is TGTGCCAGCAGCCTCACGGGGGGAGAAAAACTGTTTTTT.

This clone was observed a few times. The chain carries TRBV5-4 and TRBJ1-1; D perhaps matches TRBD1 (6 bases). The V end lost 6 bases, the J end lost 7 bases, and 13 bases lay between the germline ends. This CDR3 contains 12 residues. CDR1 and CDR2 (germline): SGHNT, YYREEE (reference sequence). The CDR3 DNA follows: TGTGCCAGCAACAGGGCCGACGGTGAAGCTTTCTTT. This codes for CASNRADGEAFF. Based on the CDR3 plus reference TRBV5-4 and TRBJ1-1, the full variable domain is ETGVTQSPTHLIKTRGQQVTLRCSSQSGHNTVSWYQQALGQGPQFIFQYYREEENGRGNFPPRFSGLQFPNYSSELNVNALELDDSALYLCASNRADGEAFFGQGTRLTVV.

The CDR3 sequence is CASSLVGNLYGYTF. For the CDR3, the DNA is TGTGCCAGCAGCTTAGTAGGAAATTTGTATGGCTACACCTTC. The chain recombines TRBV7-9 with TRBJ1-2; D is unresolved. CDR1 and CDR2 from the germline V gene are SEHNR and FQNEAQ (reference sequence). V gave up 1 base and J gave up 5 bases, with 11 bases separating them. The CDR3 contains 14 residues.

The J gene is TRBJ1-5, the V gene TRBV11-2; TRBD1 might be the D (5 bases). Germline lookup yields CDR1 SGHAT and CDR2 FQNNGV. CDR3 length equals 14 residues. V lost 0 bases to trimming and J lost 6 bases, with 9 bases between them. CDR3 region: CASSLEPTGQPQHF. For the CDR3, the DNA is TGTGCCAGCAGCTTAGAGCCTACAGGTCAGCCCCAGCATTTT.

V gene TRBV7-8 combines with J gene TRBJ1-3; D not resolved. Trimming stripped 5 bases from V and 4 bases from J, with 9 bases between. Germline V gene data show CDR1 as SGHVS and CDR2 as FQNEAQ. CDR3 length: 13 amino acids. The CDR3: CASSAFSGNTIYF. CDR3 DNA: TGTGCCAGCAGCGCCTTCTCGGGAAACACCATATATTTT.

The rearrangement joins TRBV18 to TRBJ2-2, with a weak D call TRBD2 (6 bases). Trimming removed 6 bases at V and 6 bases at J, with 17 bases between. Germline V lookup: CDR1 KGHSH, CDR2 LQKENI. This CDR3 comprises 15 residues. CDR3 residues: CASSQPLGEAGELFF. The CDR3 DNA sequence: TGTGCCAGCTCGCAACCCTTAGGGGAGGCCGGGGAGCTGTTTTTT.

The rearrangement uses TRBV15 and TRBJ2-6; tentative D call: TRBD2 (5 bases). V was clipped by 4 bases and J by 0 bases, with 16 bases between them. CDR3 size: 18 residues. The germline V gene has CDR1 LNHNV and CDR2 YYDKDF (reference sequence). Here the CDR3 reads CATSTDKARASGANVLTF. CDR3 bases: TGTGCCACCAGCACCGATAAGGCGAGGGCCTCTGGGGCCAACGTCCTGACTTTC.

The gene calls are TRBV5-1 and TRBJ2-5; weak D call: TRBD2 (7 bases). The CDR3 sequence is 15 residues long. The germline CDR1 and CDR2 sequences are SGHRS and YFSETQ. V was cut by 0 bases and J by 1 base, with 10 bases left in between. The CDR3 DNA is TGCGCCAGCAGCTTGGCCGGGGGGCCCCAAGAGACCCAGTACTTC. This codes for CASSLAGGPQETQYF.

In this sample, this clone turned up a few times. The chain is built from TRBV18 and TRBJ1-5; no reliable D call. Trimming pared 6 bases from V and 3 bases from J, leaving 6 bases between. Germline CDR1 reads KGHSH; CDR2 reads LQKENI. CDR3 length: 12 amino acids. For the CDR3, the DNA is TGTGCCAGCTCGGGGTTCAATCAGCCCCAGCATTTT. Its protein is CASSGFNQPQHF.

This clone appeared a single time. V is TRBV4-2 and J is TRBJ1-4; 8 bases align to TRBD1. V trimming: 2 bases; J trimming: 5 bases; junction bases outside the gene matches: 13. Germline V lookup: CDR1 LGHNA, CDR2 YNFKEQ. This CDR3 comprises 18 residues. The CDR3 loop is CASSQRAPPGQGNEKLFF. CDR3 DNA sequence: TGTGCCAGCAGCCAAAGGGCGCCCCCCGGACAGGGCAATGAAAAACTGTTTTTT.

The chain joins TRBV9 to TRBJ1-1; D unclear. The CDR3 spans 16 residues. Germline V gives CDR1 SGDLS, CDR2 YYNGEE. Trimming took off 4 bases at V and 1 base at J, with 17 bases between the two ends. The CDR3 DNA reads TGTGCCAGCAGCCCAGAGAGGGTACCCTGGAACACTGAAGCTTTCTTT. Its protein product is CASSPERVPWNTEAFF.